This TCR beta chain comes out of a study of blood T cell repertoires in COVID-19. For the study at large: Sample material is recorded as cDNA or gDNA derived from T cells, B-cell-depleted T cells, or PBMCs.

Study members were between about 18 and 95 years old and lived in some 26 US regions. Two negative PCRs, clearance, or symptom resolution were required of recovered Cohort 3 donors. Trimming shortened V by 5 bases and J by 5 bases, and 13 bases separated the two germline ends. The CDR3 totals 15 residues. In germline, CDR1 is LNHNV, CDR2 YYDKDF (reference sequence). As handled by the study authors: Estimation of nucleated cell counts relied on the amplification of reference gene primers. The data were produced by immunoSEQ multiplex PCR, yet TCRdb's version contains in-frame clones alone and is incomplete. V and J calls and clone size are given by that table; D and trimming were obtained from the DNA. Seen here are 300,000 to 400,000 clones, around 90% observed once, and the top ten hold approximately 5%.

This TCR was recovered from a man aged 60-69 years who had recovered from COVID-19. The chain links TRBV15 to TRBJ1-6; possible D gene TRBD1, 6 bases. What was sequenced was PBMCs or T cells enriched from blood (not recorded which). CDR3 sequence (DNA): TGTGCCACCAGCCTCTCGGACAGCAATAATTCACCCCTCCACTTT. Protein: CATSLSDSNNSPLHF.